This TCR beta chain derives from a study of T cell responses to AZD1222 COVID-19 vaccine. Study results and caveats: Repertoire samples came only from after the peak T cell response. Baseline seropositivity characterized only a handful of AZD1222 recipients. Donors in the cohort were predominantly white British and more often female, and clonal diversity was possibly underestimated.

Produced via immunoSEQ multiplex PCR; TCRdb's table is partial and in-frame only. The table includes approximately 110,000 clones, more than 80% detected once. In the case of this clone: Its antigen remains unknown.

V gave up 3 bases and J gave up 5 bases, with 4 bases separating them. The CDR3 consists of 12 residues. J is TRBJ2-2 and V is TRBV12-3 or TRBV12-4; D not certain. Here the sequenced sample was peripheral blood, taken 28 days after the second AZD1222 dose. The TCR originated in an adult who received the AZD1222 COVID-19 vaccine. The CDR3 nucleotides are TGTGCCAGCAGTTTGGGGACCGGGGAGCTGTTTTTT. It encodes CASSLGTGELFF.